This T cell receptor (beta chain) was identified during a study of PD-1 blockade in classical Hodgkin lymphoma. On the study more broadly: Patients in the cohort were put on intravenous nivolumab, 3 mg/kg every 2 weeks. Points from the study as a whole: Lower baseline TCR diversity marked trial partial responders and progressors. CD8+ TCR diversity did not rise significantly by C4D1, unlike CD4+. Relative to healthy donors, newly diagnosed patients reportedly had lower baseline TCR diversity, which was reported as lower still in relapsed/refractory patients.

Germline loops: CDR1 MNHEY, CDR2 SMNVEV (reference sequence). The CDR3 length is 14 residues. V was cut by 2 bases and J by 7 bases, with 12 bases left in between. Profiling relied on immunoSEQ multiplex PCR, and the TCRdb table lists in-frame clones only, not all of them. The sample has tens of thousands of clones; 80% are singletons. A remark on this clone: Its specificity is not known.

Each patient relapsed following autologous stem cell transplantation, and prior brentuximab vedotin exposure differed. The chain carries TRBV27 and TRBJ2-4, with a possible D match to TRBD1 (5 bases). The source was peripheral blood mononuclear cells (PBMCs), collected before the second cycle of nivolumab. The clonotype comes from a human donor with classical Hodgkin lymphoma. CDR3 sequence: CASSLPDNRNIQYF. The CDR3 nucleotides are TGTGCCAGCAGTTTACCGGACAATCGTAACATTCAGTACTTC.